This TCR beta chain was identified in a study of T cells and Merkel cell carcinoma outcomes. Study-level results: Reportedly, T-cell repertoire with density predicts Merkel cell carcinoma outcomes.

Clones were read by immunoSEQ multiplex PCR, and TCRdb kept only the in-frame ones, dropping some. Here the sample spans some 19,000 clones, around 80% being singletons. Worth noting for this clone: What it binds is unknown.

The CDR3 is 14 residues long. Germline V gives CDR1 WSHSY, CDR2 SAAADI. V dropped 7 bases and J dropped 7; count of bases not matched to a gene: 12. The source is a human donor with Merkel cell carcinoma. The chain recombines TRBV10-2 with TRBJ2-7, with 8 nucleotides matching TRBD1. The sample taken for sequencing was tumor tissue from Merkel cell carcinoma. CDR3 sequence reads: CASNTAHRGSEQYF. In nucleotides, the CDR3 is TGCGCCAGCAATACAGCGCACAGGGGGAGTGAGCAGTACTTC.